These 32 T cell receptor beta chains were all obtained from the same sample, sequenced in a study of shared T cell receptors in the human thymus. Only in-frame clones appear in the TCRdb table, and some are missing; sequencing was by immunoSEQ multiplex PCR. The sample records under 850,000 clones, approximately 87% being singletons. This sample also appeared in a second study, on human thymus T cells.

Sequencing was performed on thymocytes. All receptors come from a boy in the first two years of life with a congenital heart defect.

In nucleotides, the CDR3 is TGTGCCAGCAGCTTGACAGCAACTAATGAAAAACTGTTTTTT. It specifies CASSLTATNEKLFF. The chain recombines TRBV7-9 with TRBJ1-4, with D maybe TRBD1 (5 bases). The germline V gene encodes CDR1 SEHNR and CDR2 FQNEAQ (reference sequence). This CDR3 spans 14 amino acids. Trimming took 3 bases from V and 0 from J, leaving 5 bases between them.

The rearrangement uses TRBV28 and TRBJ2-7; 10 bases are shared with TRBD1. The CDR3 has 15 amino acids. Germline lookup yields CDR1 MDHEN and CDR2 SYDVKM. V lost 5 bases to trimming and J lost 2 bases; unmatched junction nucleotides: 6. The CDR3 protein is CASSLSGTGAYEQYF. The CDR3, as DNA: TGTGCCAGCAGTCTATCCGGGACAGGGGCCTACGAGCAGTACTTC.

J is TRBJ1-1 and V is TRBV4-3, with 9 bases identical to TRBD1. J gave up 9 bases and V 6 bases, and 17 bases lay outside the gene matches. This CDR3 has 16 residues. From germline, CDR1 is LGHNA and CDR2 YSLEER. The CDR3 loop is CASRSTDGTGKSQAFF. In DNA form, the CDR3 reads TGCGCCAGCAGATCCACGGATGGGACAGGGAAATCGCAAGCTTTCTTT.

This chain links TRBV11-3 with TRBJ2-5; maybe TRBD2 (7 bases). The CDR3 totals 16 residues. Germline CDR1 reads SGHNT; CDR2 reads YENEEA. The V and J ends lost 3 bases and 3 bases respectively, with 17 bases between them. CDR3 in DNA: TGTGCCAGCAGCTTGGATAGGGGGGGAGGGAAAGAGACCCAGTACTTC. It codes for CASSLDRGGGKETQYF. Combining the CDR3 with reference TRBV11-3 and TRBJ2-5 gives the whole variable domain EAGVVQSPRYKIIEKKQPVAFWCNPISGHNTLYWYLQNLGQGPELLIRYENEEAVDDSQLPKDRFSAERLKGVDSTLKIQPAELGDSAVYLCASSLDRGGGKETQYFGPGTRLLVL.

The chain combines TRBV7-9 with TRBJ2-5; 12 nucleotides agree with TRBD2. Trimming removed 1 base from V and 9 bases from J; junction bases left unmatched: 15. The CDR3 runs 18 residues. The germline CDR1 and CDR2 sequences are SEHNR and FQNEAQ (reference sequence). CDR3 bases: TGTGCCAGCAGCTTAGGTGGACTAGCGGGGACAAGAGCTGGGGCCCAGTACTTC. Translation gives CASSLGGLAGTRAGAQYF.

The rearrangement uses TRBV28 and TRBJ1-5; the match to TRBD1 covers 10 bases. Per the germline V gene, CDR1 is MDHEN and CDR2 is SYDVKM. This CDR3 is 19 amino acids long. V lost 5 bases and J lost 2; bases outside the gene matches: 15. CDR3 in amino acids: CASSATPRDRGVGNQPQHF. The CDR3 bases are TGTGCCAGCAGTGCGACCCCCCGGGACAGGGGAGTGGGCAATCAGCCCCAGCATTTT.

The chain combines TRBV10-1 with TRBJ2-7; D is unresolved. CDR3 size: 15 residues. Germline values: CDR1 WNHNN, CDR2 SYGVQD (reference sequence). Trimming left V 3 bases short and J 0 bases short, with 12 bases between. As DNA, the CDR3 is TGCGCCAGCAGTGAACGCGGTGGAAGCTCCTACGAGCAGTACTTC. This codes for CASSERGGSSYEQYF.

The chain couples TRBV2 to TRBJ2-3; maybe TRBD1 (6 bases). Germline loops: CDR1 SNHLY, CDR2 FYNNEI. V lost 4 bases, J lost 1 base, and 9 bases lay in between. The CDR3 has 14 amino acids. The CDR3 sequence is CASSANRGTDTQYF. As DNA, the CDR3 is TGTGCCAGCAGTGCTAACAGGGGCACAGATACGCAGTATTTT.

The CDR3 protein is CSVEEGQGKNEKLFF. The CDR3 DNA follows: TGCAGCGTTGAAGAGGGGCAGGGCAAAAACGAAAAACTGTTTTTT. The chain uses TRBV29-1 and TRBJ1-4; D is perhaps TRBD1 (5 bases). The CDR3 spans 15 residues. Germline lookup yields CDR1 SQVTM and CDR2 ANQGSEA. Trimming stripped 0 bases from V and 8 bases from J, with 16 bases between. Using reference TRBV29-1 and TRBJ1-4 for the parts outside the CDR3, the full variable domain is SAVISQKPSRDICQRGTSLTIQCQVDSQVTMMFWYRQQPGQSLTLIATANQGSEATYESGFVIDKFPISRPNLTFSTLTVSNMSPEDSSIYLCSVEEGQGKNEKLFFGSGTQLSVL.

V is TRBV27 and J is TRBJ2-3; TRBD2 agrees at 11 bases. Germline CDR1 is MNHEY and CDR2 is SMNVEV (reference sequence). CDR3 size: 17 residues. V lost 5 bases to trimming and J lost 2 bases; unmatched junction nucleotides: 9. The chain's CDR3 is CASSPTPGLAVTDTQYF. The CDR3 coding sequence is TGTGCCAGCAGTCCTACCCCGGGACTAGCGGTCACAGATACGCAGTATTTT.

The chain recombines TRBV19 with TRBJ1-2; 7 bases are a match to TRBD1. Germline CDR1 and CDR2: LNHDA and SQIVND (reference sequence). The V gene end was trimmed by 7 bases and the J gene end by 3 bases; junction bases not matched to a gene: 2. The CDR3 runs to 12 residues. As DNA, the CDR3 is TGTGCCAGTACCCAGGGGGACTATGGCTACACCTTC. This translates into CASTQGDYGYTF.

For the CDR3, the DNA is TGTGCCAGCAGCCCGACCGGACTAGCGGGAGGTCGGAGCTCCTACAATGAGCAGTTCTTC. It codes for CASSPTGLAGGRSSYNEQFF. This chain links TRBV28 with TRBJ2-1, with 14 bases fitting TRBD2. Germline V CDR1 and CDR2: MDHEN, SYDVKM. The CDR3 runs to 20 residues. The V segment lost 6 bases and the J segment 0 bases; nucleotides outside the gene matches: 13.

This clone was detected only a few times. The chain uses TRBV5-6 and TRBJ1-1; tentative D call: TRBD1 (5 bases). V gave up 1 base and J gave up 3 bases, with 10 bases separating them. This CDR3 is built from 14 residues. Germline assignment: CDR1 SGHDT and CDR2 YYEEEE. CDR3 sequence (DNA): TGTGCCAGCAGCTTGAAGGGGTTCGACACTGAAGCTTTCTTT. Translation: CASSLKGFDTEAFF.

This sequence joins TRBV4-3 and TRBJ2-7; 8 nucleotides match TRBD1. The CDR3 runs to 14 residues. Trimming removed 5 bases from V and 1 base from J; junction bases left unmatched: 4. The germline CDR1 and CDR2 sequences are LGHNA and YSLEER. The CDR3 region is CASSERTGSYEQYF. The CDR3 nucleotides are TGCGCCAGCAGCGAACGGACAGGGTCCTACGAGCAGTACTTC.

This clone occurred once. The chain combines TRBV5-6 with TRBJ2-5; 7 bases are a match to TRBD1. V shed 5 bases and J 4 bases; nucleotides not matched to a gene: 11. Germline loops: CDR1 SGHDT, CDR2 YYEEEE. The CDR3 is 15 residues long. In DNA, the CDR3 is TGTGCCAGCAGTCCCGGTAGAGGGGGCTTAGAGACCCAGTACTTC. Protein product: CASSPGRGGLETQYF.

This rearrangement joins TRBV21-1 to TRBJ2-2; the DNA was not used to check the table's D call, TRBD1. TRBV21-1 is a known pseudogene. The CDR3 runs to 16 residues. The CDR3 region is CASTNQVDRGDGELFF. CDR3 nucleotides: TGTGCCAGCACCAACCAGGTAGACAGGGGGGACGGGGAGCTGTTTTTT.

There are a few counts of this clone. This rearrangement joins TRBV2 to TRBJ1-4; 9 bases fit TRBD1. Germline CDR1 SNHLY, CDR2 FYNNEI. The CDR3 is made up of 15 amino acids. Trimming cost V 3 bases and J 5 bases; bases outside gene matches: 4. For the CDR3, the DNA is TGTGCCAGCAGTGAGCCGGGACAGGGAAATGAAAAACTGTTTTTT. It translates to CASSEPGQGNEKLFF.

This clone was seen just once. J is TRBJ2-2 and V is TRBV5-6; D is unclear. Germline V gene sequence: CDR1 SGHDT, CDR2 YYEEEE. There are 14 residues in the CDR3. Trimming shortened V by 4 bases and J by 1 base, and 8 bases separated the two germline ends. The CDR3: CASSPRGNTGELFF. CDR3 DNA sequence: TGTGCCAGCAGCCCCCGAGGGAACACCGGGGAGCTGTTTTTT.

This clone occurred once. In DNA form, the CDR3 reads TGCGCCAGCAGTGAGCACCAGACTAGCGGGAGATACGAGCAGTACTTC. It translates to CASSEHQTSGRYEQYF. The chain is built from TRBV10-2 and TRBJ2-7; 12 bases match TRBD2. The germline V gene encodes CDR1 WSHSY and CDR2 SAAADI. CDR3 length: 16 amino acids. V shed 2 bases and J 4 bases; nucleotides not matched to a gene: 6.

The V gene is TRBV2, the J gene TRBJ2-7, with D maybe TRBD2 (5 bases). Germline-derived CDR1 and CDR2 are SNHLY and FYNNEI. Trimming pared 3 bases from V and 5 bases from J, leaving 8 bases between. The length of the CDR3 is 12 residues. The CDR3 is CASSDSGDEQYF. Here the CDR3 DNA reads TGTGCCAGCAGTGACTCCGGGGACGAGCAGTACTTC.

The J gene is TRBJ2-1, the V gene TRBV7-2; 10 nucleotides match TRBD2. Losses at the gene ends were 2 bases for V and 1 base for J; bases not matched to a gene: 2. This CDR3 comprises 16 residues. Germline lookup yields CDR1 SGHTA and CDR2 FQGNSA. CDR3: CASSLKAGGSYNEQFF. The CDR3 bases are TGTGCCAGCAGCTTAAAAGCGGGAGGGTCCTACAATGAGCAGTTCTTC.

The rearrangement joins TRBV4-2 to TRBJ1-3; D is unclear. Trimming removed 0 bases from V and 1 base from J, with 7 bases in between. The CDR3 has 15 amino acids. Germline V gene lookup returns CDR1 LGHNA and CDR2 YNFKEQ. CDR3 residues: CASSQDRGSGNTIYF. The CDR3 nucleotides read TGTGCCAGCAGCCAAGATCGGGGTTCTGGAAACACCATATATTTT.

Remarks on this clone: The identical CDR3 is also encoded by other nucleotide sequences in the sample. This chain connects TRBV9 to TRBJ2-3; the match to TRBD2 covers 10 bases. V trimming: 3 bases; J trimming: 3 bases; junction bases outside the gene matches: 4. CDR1 and CDR2 from the germline V gene are SGDLS and YYNGEE. This CDR3 is built from 15 residues. In nucleotides, the CDR3 is TGTGCCAGCAGCGCAGCGGGAGGGCCGACAGATACGCAGTATTTT. Protein: CASSAAGGPTDTQYF.

The chain uses TRBV9 and TRBJ1-1; 7 bases are shared with TRBD1. The germline V gene has CDR1 SGDLS and CDR2 YYNGEE. V was pared by 4 bases and J by 3 bases, with 9 bases of the junction left unmatched. The length of the CDR3 is 15 residues. CDR3 residues: CASSHRTGAYTEAFF. The CDR3 region has the DNA TGTGCCAGCAGCCACCGGACAGGAGCGTACACTGAAGCTTTCTTT.

The rearrangement uses TRBV10-3 and TRBJ2-2; D not resolved. The CDR3 is made up of 17 amino acids. Trimming removed 3 bases at V and 0 bases at J, with 14 bases between. Germline V gene sequence: CDR1 ENHRY, CDR2 SYGVKD. CDR3 residues: CAISDPESVSNTGELFF. The CDR3, as DNA: TGTGCCATCAGTGACCCCGAGTCGGTCTCGAACACCGGGGAGCTGTTTTTT.

J is TRBJ1-2 and V is TRBV19; 8 bases line up with TRBD1. There are 13 residues in the CDR3. J gave up 7 bases and V 3 bases, and 4 bases lay outside the gene matches. Germline-derived CDR1 and CDR2 are LNHDA and SQIVND (reference sequence). CDR3 nucleotides: TGTGCCAGTAGTATGACAGGGGAGGGTGGCTACACCTTC. Protein: CASSMTGEGGYTF.

This chain uses TRBV19 with TRBJ2-5; a weak D match, TRBD1 (6 bases). Germline CDR1 LNHDA, CDR2 SQIVND (reference sequence). The CDR3 extends over 15 amino acids. With 3 bases removed from V and 4 bases from J, the gap between germline ends came to 15 bases. CDR3 sequence reads: CASSMHAEGGETQYF. CDR3 nucleotides: TGTGCCAGTAGTATGCACGCGGAAGGGGGAGAGACCCAGTACTTC.

The chain employs TRBV11-2 and TRBJ1-1; weak D call: TRBD1 (5 bases). Germline CDR1 is SGHAT and CDR2 is FQNNGV. Trimming left V 1 base short and J 3 bases short, with 9 bases between. This CDR3 spans 14 amino acids. CDR3 protein: CASSLGQQYTEAFF. CDR3 DNA: TGTGCCAGCAGCTTAGGACAGCAGTACACTGAAGCTTTCTTT.

The chain combines TRBV18 with TRBJ2-7; 13 bases are shared with TRBD2. CDR1 and CDR2 from the germline V gene are KGHSH and LQKENI. CDR3 length: 20 residues. After removal of 3 bases from V and 9 bases from J, the junction contained 23 bases not matched to a gene. The CDR3 spells CASSPYADRGTSGTLGWQYF. CDR3 sequence (DNA): TGTGCCAGCTCACCCTATGCGGATCGCGGGACTAGCGGGACCCTCGGATGGCAGTACTTC. The whole variable domain, remainder taken from reference TRBV18 and TRBJ2-7, is NAGVMQNPRHLVRRRGQEARLRCSPMKGHSHVYWYRQLPEEGLKFMVYLQKENIIDESGMPKERFSAEFPKEGPSILRIQQVVRGDSAAYFCASSPYADRGTSGTLGWQYFGPGTRLTVT.

The rearrangement uses TRBV29-1 and TRBJ2-7, with 11 bases that match TRBD1. This CDR3 is 16 amino acids long. Germline CDR1 reads SQVTM; CDR2 reads ANQGSEA. The CDR3 here is CSVFTLGQGVSYEQYF. In DNA form, the CDR3 reads TGCAGTGTTTTCACCCTGGGACAGGGGGTCTCCTACGAGCAGTACTTC.

This clone was observed a single time. V and J are TRBV11-3 and TRBJ2-1, with D perhaps TRBD2 (6 bases). This CDR3 contains 15 residues. V was trimmed by 2 bases and J by 8 bases, leaving 16 bases between them. Looked up from germline, CDR1 is SGHNT and CDR2 is YENEEA. CDR3 DNA sequence: TGTGCCAGCAGCTTACTCCCGGGACTTGCCTATGAGCAGTTCTTC. It translates to CASSLLPGLAYEQFF.

This clone was detected once. The gene calls are TRBV7-2 and TRBJ1-1, with D perhaps matching TRBD1 (5 bases). The CDR3 covers 14 residues. Trimming removed 2 bases at V and 0 bases at J, with 7 bases between. Germline loops: CDR1 SGHTA, CDR2 FQGNSA. The CDR3 region is CASSLRGMNTEAFF. The CDR3 region has the DNA TGTGCCAGCAGCTTACGGGGGATGAACACTGAAGCTTTCTTT.